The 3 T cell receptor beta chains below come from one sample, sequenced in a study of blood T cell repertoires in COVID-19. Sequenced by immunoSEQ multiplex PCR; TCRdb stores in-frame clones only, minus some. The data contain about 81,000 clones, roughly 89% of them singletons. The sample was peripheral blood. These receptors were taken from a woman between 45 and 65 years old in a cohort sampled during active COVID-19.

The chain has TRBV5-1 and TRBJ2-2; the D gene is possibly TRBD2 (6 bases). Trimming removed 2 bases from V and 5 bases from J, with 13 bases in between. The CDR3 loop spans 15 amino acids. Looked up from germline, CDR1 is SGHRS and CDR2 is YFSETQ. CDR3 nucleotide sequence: TGCGCCAGCAGCTTCCGGACTGCGGGGACCGGGGAGCTGTTTTTT. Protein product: CASSFRTAGTGELFF.

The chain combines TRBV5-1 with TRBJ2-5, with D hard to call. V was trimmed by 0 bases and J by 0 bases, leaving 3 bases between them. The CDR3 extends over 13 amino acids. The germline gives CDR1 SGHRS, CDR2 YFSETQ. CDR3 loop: CASSLAYQETQYF. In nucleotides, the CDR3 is TGCGCCAGCAGCTTGGCGTACCAAGAGACCCAGTACTTC.

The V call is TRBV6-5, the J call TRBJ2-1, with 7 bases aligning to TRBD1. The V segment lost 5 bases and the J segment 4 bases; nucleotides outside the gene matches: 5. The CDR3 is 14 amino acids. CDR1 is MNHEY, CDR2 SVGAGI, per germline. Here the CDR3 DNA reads TGTGCCAGCAGTCCGGGACAGAGGTACAATGAGCAGTTCTTC. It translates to CASSPGQRYNEQFF.